Listed below are T cell receptor beta chains from one sample, sequenced in a study of CD8+ T cells in alopecia areata. Assay used: immunoSEQ multiplex PCR; TCRdb lists only in-frame clones, some missing. The sample includes fewer than 250,000 clones, roughly 64% seen only once; the top ten take about 4.2%. The material sequenced was CD4+ T cells sorted from blood, taken at week 4, from a patient treated with tofacitinib. The receptors derive from a human donor with alopecia areata. Each CDR3 is given with its conserved first and last residue.

TRBV5-4 CASSLGTGGSYEQYF
TRBV6-5 CASSLDSGNTGELFF
TRBV11-1 CAGSVGSDTDTQYF
TRBV19 CASSLIPRDEQFF
TRBV30 CACQTSDEQFF
TRBV20-1 CSAPGDHEQFF
TRBV30 CAWRRGGRTDTQYF
TRBV4-3 CASSQEGQIHQPQHF
TRBV30 CAWSVGPIAGELFF
TRBV7-2 CAGARGFSYEQYF
TRBV30 CAWTGWLGGETQYF
TRBV25-1 CASRAPASYEQYF
TRBV2 CASSGLGTGTEAFF
TRBV2 CASRTAGFSYEQYF
TRBV7-2 CASSLEPPSGGTGEQYF
TRBV9 CASSTAGTGYDEQYF
TRBV10-3 CAISGEGQGPNQPQHF
TRBV30 CAWSPTGGGYTF
TRBV30 CAWSSVSPGNQPQHF
TRBV19 CASSVGPGDEQFF
TRBV19 CASSGQGRLNQPQHF
TRBV7-8 CASSLSSSGELFF
TRBV7-9 CASSLAMAVDGYTF
TRBV29-1 CSVSILGQDYNEQFF
TRBV9 CASSVAPTYEQYF
TRBV2 CASTYASPLHF
TRBV10-3 CAIRGQSQTEAFF
TRBV7-2 CASSSRTASYEQYF
TRBV2 CASRIPDGSGTQYF
TRBV29-1 CSAGEGEKLFF
TRBV7-2 CASSPSASGGGDTQYF
TRBV5-6 CASTGGPGEQYF
TRBV10-3 CAISDPSRGETQYF